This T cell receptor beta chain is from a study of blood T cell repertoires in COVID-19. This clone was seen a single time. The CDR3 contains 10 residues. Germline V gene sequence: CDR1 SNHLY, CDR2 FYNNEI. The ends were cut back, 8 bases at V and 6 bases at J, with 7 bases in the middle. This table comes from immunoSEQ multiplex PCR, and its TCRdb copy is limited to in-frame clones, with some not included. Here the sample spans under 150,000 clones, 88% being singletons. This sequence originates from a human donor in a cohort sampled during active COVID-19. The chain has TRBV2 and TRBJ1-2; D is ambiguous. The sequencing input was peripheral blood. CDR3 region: CASLRDGYTF. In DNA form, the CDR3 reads TGTGCCAGCCTCCGGGATGGCTACACCTTC.